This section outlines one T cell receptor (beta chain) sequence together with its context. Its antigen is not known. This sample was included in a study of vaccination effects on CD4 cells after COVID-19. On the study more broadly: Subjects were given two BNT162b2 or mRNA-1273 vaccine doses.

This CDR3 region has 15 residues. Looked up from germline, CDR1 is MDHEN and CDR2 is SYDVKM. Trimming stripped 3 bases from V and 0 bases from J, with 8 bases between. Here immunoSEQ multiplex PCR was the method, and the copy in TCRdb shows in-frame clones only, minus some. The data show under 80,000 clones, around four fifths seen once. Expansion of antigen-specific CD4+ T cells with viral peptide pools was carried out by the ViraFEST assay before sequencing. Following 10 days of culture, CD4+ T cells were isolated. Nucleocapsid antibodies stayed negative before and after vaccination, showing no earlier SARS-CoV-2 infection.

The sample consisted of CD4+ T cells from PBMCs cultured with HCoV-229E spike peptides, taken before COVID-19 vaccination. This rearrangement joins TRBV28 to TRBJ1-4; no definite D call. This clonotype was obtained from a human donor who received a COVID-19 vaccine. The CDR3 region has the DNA TGTGCCAGCAGTTTGTACCCCACAACTAATGAAAAACTGTTTTTT. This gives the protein CASSLYPTTNEKLFF.